This T cell receptor beta chain came from a study of identical twins. Study-wide findings and caveats: Out-of-frame beta chain sequences displayed weaker excess sharing between twins. Models underestimated out-of-frame TCR alpha sharing in monozygotic twins.

Healthy Caucasian donors formed the entire cohort. TCRdb re-called the 5' RACE reads through MiXCR, storing one row per CDR3 protein. The sample has approximately 600,000 distinct CDR3 sequences, more than 9% seen once. Comment on this clonotype: Its matching antigen is unknown.

The CDR3 covers 14 residues. CDR1 and CDR2 from the germline V gene are DFQATT and SNEGSKA (reference sequence). V was clipped by 2 bases and J by 4 bases; unmatched bases: 7. The same sample was also used in a study of yellow fever vaccine responses in identical twins.

Sequencing was done on a sample of PBMCs. The sequence came from a woman aged 18-29 years in good health. J is TRBJ2-5 and V is TRBV20-1, with 7 bases aligning to TRBD1. The CDR3 DNA reads as TGCAGTGCTAGAACAGGGGATGGATTAGAGACCCAGTACTTC. This gives the protein CSARTGDGLETQYF.